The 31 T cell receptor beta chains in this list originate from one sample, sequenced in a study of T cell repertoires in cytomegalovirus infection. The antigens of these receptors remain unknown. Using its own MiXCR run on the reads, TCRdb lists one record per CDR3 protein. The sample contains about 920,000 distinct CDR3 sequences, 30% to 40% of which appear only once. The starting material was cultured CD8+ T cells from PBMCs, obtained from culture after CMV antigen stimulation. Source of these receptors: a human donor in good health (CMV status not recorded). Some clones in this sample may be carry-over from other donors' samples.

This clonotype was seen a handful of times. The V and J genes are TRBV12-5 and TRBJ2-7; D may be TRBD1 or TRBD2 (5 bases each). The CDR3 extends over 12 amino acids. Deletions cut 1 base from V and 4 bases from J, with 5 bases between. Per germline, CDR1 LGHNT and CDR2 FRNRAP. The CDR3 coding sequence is TGTGCTAGTGGTTTGGGGGGGTACGAGCAGTACTTC. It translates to CASGLGGYEQYF.

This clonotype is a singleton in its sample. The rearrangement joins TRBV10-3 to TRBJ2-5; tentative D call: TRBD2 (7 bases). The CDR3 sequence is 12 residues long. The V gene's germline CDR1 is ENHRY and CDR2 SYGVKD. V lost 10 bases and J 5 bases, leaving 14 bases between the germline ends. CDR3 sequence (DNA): TGTGCCACCTCGGGGGGCGATGAGACCCAGTACTTC. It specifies CATSGGDETQYF.

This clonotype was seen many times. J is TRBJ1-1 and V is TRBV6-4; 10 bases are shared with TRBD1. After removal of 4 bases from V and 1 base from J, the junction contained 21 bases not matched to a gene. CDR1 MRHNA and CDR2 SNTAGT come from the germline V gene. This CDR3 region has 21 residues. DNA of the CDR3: TGTGCCAGCAGTGTTTCTTTTCTACGCGCGACAGGGGGCGAGAGGAACACTGAAGCTTTCTTT. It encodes CASSVSFLRATGGERNTEAFF.

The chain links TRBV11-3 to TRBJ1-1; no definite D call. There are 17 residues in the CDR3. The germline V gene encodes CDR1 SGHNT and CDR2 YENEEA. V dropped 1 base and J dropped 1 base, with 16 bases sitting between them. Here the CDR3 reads CASSLASWRAKNTEAFF. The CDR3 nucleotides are TGTGCCAGCAGCTTAGCCTCTTGGAGGGCGAAGAACACTGAAGCTTTCTTT.

The DNA for the CDR3 is TGTGCCACCAGTGACGAGACTAGAGAGGGCGATGAGCAGTTCTTC. Encoded protein: CATSDETREGDEQFF. This chain joins TRBV24-1 and TRBJ2-1, with D tentatively TRBD2 (6 bases). CDR3 length equals 15 residues. V lost 4 bases, J lost 8 bases, and 17 bases lay in between. Germline V gene data show CDR1 as KGHDR and CDR2 as SFDVKD.

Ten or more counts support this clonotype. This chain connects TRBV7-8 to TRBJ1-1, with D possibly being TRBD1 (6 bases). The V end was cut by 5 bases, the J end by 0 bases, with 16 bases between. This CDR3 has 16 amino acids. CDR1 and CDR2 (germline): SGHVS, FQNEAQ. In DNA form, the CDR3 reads TGTGCCAGCAGCCCAGGGCACAGGGACCTGAACACTGAAGCTTTCTTT. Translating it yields CASSPGHRDLNTEAFF.

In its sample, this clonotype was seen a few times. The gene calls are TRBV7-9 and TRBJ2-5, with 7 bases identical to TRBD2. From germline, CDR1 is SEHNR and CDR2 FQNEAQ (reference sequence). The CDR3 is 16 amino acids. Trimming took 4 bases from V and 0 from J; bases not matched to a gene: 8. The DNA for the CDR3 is TGTGCCAGCAGCTCCTGGGTCGCGGGGGACCAAGAGACCCAGTACTTC. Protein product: CASSSWVAGDQETQYF.

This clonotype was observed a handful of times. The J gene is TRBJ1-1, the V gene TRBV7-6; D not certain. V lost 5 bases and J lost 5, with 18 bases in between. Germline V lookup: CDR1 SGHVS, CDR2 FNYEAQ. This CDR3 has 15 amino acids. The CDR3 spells CASSPSGRQGTEAFF. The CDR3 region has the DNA TGTGCCAGCAGCCCCTCCGGGCGCCAAGGGACTGAAGCTTTCTTT.

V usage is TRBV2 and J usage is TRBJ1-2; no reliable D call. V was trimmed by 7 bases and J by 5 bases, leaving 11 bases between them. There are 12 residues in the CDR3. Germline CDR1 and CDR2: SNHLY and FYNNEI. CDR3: CASIKQPYGYTF. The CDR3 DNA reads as TGTGCCAGCATAAAACAACCTTATGGCTACACCTTC.

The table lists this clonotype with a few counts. Here the CDR3 reads CASSEMIYTEAFF. Here the CDR3 DNA reads TGCGCCAGCAGTGAAATGATCTACACTGAAGCTTTCTTT. V and J are TRBV10-2 and TRBJ1-1, with D uncertain. V lost 3 bases to trimming and J lost 3 bases, with 8 bases between them. Germline CDR1 reads WSHSY; CDR2 reads SAAADI. There are 13 residues in the CDR3.

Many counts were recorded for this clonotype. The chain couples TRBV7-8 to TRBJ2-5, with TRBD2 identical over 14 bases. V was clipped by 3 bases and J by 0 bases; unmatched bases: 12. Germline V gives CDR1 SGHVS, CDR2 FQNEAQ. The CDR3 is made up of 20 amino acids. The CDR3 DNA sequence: TGTGCCAGCAGCTTCTGGGGACTAGCGGGGGCCTTTAAGTACCAAGAGACCCAGTACTTC. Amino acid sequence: CASSFWGLAGAFKYQETQYF.

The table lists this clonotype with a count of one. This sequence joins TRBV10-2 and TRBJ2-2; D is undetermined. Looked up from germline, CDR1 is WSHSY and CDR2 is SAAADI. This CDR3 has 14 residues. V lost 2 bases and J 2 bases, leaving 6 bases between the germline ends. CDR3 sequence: CASSEIANTGELFF. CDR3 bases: TGCGCCAGCAGTGAGATAGCTAACACCGGGGAGCTGTTTTTT.

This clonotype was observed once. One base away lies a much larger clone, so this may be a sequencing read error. In DNA form, the CDR3 reads TGTACCAGCAGCTTAGCTGGGGACGGAGGGGCAGATACGCAGTATTTT. It encodes CTSSLAGDGGADTQYF. The rearrangement uses TRBV7-6 and TRBJ2-3, with TRBD2 as a possible D gene (6 bases). The germline V gene has CDR1 SGHVS and CDR2 FNYEAQ. There are 16 residues in the CDR3.

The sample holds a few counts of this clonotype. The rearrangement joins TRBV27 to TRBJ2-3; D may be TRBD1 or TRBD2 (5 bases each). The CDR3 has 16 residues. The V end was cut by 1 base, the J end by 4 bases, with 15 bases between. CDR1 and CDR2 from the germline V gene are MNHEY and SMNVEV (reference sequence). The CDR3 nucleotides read TGTGCCAGCAGTTTATTATCGGGGACGTACCCAGATACGCAGTATTTT. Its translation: CASSLLSGTYPDTQYF.

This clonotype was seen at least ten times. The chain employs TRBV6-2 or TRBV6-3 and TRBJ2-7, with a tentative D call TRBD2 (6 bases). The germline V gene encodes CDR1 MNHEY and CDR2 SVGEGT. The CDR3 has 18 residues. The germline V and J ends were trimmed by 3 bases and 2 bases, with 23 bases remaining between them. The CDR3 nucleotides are TGTGCCAGCAGTTATCCAGGACCTGGGACTTTCGATCCCTACGAGCAGTACGTC. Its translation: CASSYPGPGTFDPYEQYV.

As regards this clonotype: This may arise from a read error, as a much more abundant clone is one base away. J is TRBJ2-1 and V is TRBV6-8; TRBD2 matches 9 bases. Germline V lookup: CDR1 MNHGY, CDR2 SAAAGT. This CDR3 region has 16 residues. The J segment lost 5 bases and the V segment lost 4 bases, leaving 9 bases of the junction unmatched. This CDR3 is CASSFLAGRKDNEQFF. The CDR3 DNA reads TGTGCCAGCAGTTTTCTAGCGGGGCGCAAAGACAATGAGCAGTTCTTC.

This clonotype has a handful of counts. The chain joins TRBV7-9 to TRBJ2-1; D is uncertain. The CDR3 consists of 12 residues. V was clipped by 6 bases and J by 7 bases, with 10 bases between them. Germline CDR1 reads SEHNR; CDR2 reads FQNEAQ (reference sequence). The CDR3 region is CASRSLRNEQFF. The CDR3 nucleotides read TGTGCCAGCAGAAGTTTAAGGAATGAGCAGTTCTTC.

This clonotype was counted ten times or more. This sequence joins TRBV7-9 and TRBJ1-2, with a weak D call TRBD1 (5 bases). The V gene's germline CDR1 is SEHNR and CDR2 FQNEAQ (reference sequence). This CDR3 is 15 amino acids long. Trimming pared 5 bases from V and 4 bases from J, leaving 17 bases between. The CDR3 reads CASSQGELLGYGYTF. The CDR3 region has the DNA TGTGCCAGCAGCCAGGGAGAGTTGCTCGGCTATGGCTACACCTTC.

The CDR3 spells CASSYPLRTGDNYEQYF. CDR3 in DNA: TGTGCCAGCAGTTACCCCCTTCGGACAGGGGACAACTACGAGCAGTACTTC. The chain employs TRBV6-2 or TRBV6-3 and TRBJ2-7; 9 bases are shared with TRBD1. The CDR3 is 17 residues long. J gave up 3 bases and V 2 bases, and 11 bases lay outside the gene matches. The germline CDR1 and CDR2 sequences are MNHEY and SVGEGT.

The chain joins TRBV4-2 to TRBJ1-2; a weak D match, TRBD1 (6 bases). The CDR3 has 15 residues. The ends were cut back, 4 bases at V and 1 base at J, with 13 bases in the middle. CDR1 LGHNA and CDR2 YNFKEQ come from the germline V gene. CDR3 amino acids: CASSRIGQFNYGYTF. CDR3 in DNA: TGTGCCAGCAGCCGCATAGGACAGTTTAACTATGGCTACACCTTC.

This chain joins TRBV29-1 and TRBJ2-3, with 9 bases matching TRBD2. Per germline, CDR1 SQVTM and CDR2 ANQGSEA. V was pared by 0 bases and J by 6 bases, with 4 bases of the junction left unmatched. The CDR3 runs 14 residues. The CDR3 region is CSVEDPAGGDTQYF. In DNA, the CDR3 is TGCAGCGTTGAAGATCCAGCGGGGGGTGATACGCAGTATTTT.

The DNA for the CDR3 is TGCAGTGCTAGAGGGGGGGGGAGCACAGATACGCAGTATTTT. Translated, it gives CSARGGGSTDTQYF. The gene calls are TRBV20-1 and TRBJ2-3; TRBD2 agrees at 7 bases. CDR3 length: 14 residues. The V gene's germline CDR1 is DFQATT and CDR2 SNEGSKA (reference sequence). V was pared by 1 base and J by 0 bases, with 1 base of the junction left unmatched.

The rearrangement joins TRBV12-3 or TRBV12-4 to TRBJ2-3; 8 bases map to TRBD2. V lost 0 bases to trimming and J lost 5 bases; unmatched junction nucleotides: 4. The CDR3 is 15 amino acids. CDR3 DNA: TGTGCCAGCAGTTTAGCCGGGGGGGCCTTAGATACGCAGTATTTT. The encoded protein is CASSLAGGALDTQYF.

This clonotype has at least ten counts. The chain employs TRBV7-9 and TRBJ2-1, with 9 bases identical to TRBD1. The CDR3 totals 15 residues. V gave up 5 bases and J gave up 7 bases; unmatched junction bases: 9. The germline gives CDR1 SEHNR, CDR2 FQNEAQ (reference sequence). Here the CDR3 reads CASSRGQGIRNEQFF. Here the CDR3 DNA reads TGTGCCAGCAGCAGGGGACAGGGAATACGAAATGAGCAGTTCTTC.

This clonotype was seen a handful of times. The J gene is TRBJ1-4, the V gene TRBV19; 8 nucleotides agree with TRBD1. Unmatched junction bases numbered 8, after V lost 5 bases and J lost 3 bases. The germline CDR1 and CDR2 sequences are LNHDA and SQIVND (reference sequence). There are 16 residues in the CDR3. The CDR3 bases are TGTGCCAGTAGTGCCCTTCGACAGGGGCCTAATGAAAAACTGTTTTTT. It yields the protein CASSALRQGPNEKLFF.

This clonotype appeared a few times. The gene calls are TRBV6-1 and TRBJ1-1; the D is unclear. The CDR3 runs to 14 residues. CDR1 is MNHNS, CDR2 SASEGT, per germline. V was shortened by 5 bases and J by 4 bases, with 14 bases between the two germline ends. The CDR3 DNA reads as TGTGCCAGCAGTCTGGACGGCCCCCGCACTGAAGCTTTCTTT. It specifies CASSLDGPRTEAFF.

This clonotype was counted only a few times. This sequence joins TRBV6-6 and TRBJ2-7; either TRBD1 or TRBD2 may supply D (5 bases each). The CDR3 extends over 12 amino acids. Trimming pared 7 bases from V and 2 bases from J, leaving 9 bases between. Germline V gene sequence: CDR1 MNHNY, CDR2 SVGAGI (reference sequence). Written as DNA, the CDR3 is TGTGCCAGCACCCAGGGAGCCTACGAGCAGTACTTC. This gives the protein CASTQGAYEQYF.

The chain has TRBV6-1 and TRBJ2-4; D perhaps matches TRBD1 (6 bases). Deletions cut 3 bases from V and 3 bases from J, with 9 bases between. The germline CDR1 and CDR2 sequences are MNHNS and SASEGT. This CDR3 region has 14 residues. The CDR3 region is CASSDLGGKNIQYF. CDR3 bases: TGTGCCAGCAGTGATTTAGGGGGCAAAAACATTCAGTACTTC.

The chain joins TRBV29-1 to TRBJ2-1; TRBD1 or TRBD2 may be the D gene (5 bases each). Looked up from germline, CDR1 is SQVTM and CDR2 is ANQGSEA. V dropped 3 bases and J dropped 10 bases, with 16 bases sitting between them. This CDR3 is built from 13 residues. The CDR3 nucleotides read TGCAGCGTTGATTCCGACGGGGCAAGGGAGCAGTTCTTC. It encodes CSVDSDGAREQFF.

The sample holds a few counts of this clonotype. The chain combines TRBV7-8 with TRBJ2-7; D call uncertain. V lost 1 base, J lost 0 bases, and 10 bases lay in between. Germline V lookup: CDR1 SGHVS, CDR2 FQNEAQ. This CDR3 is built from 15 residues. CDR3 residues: CASSLELVSSYEQYF. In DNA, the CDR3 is TGTGCCAGCAGCTTAGAGTTGGTCAGCTCCTACGAGCAGTACTTC.

This chain's CDR3 is CASSLWTANTEAFF. DNA of the CDR3: TGTGCCAGCAGTTTGTGGACAGCGAACACTGAAGCTTTCTTT. The chain combines TRBV27 with TRBJ1-1, with a possible D match to TRBD1 (6 bases). This CDR3 is built from 14 residues. Trimming took 3 bases from V and 1 from J, leaving 9 bases between them. The germline CDR1 and CDR2 sequences are MNHEY and SMNVEV (reference sequence).